This TCR beta chain derives from a study of blood T cell repertoires in COVID-19. In the study overall: Sources were T cells, B-cell-depleted T cells, or PBMCs; the material itself was cDNA or gDNA.

Original processing notes: By means of reference gene primer amplification, nucleated cell counts were estimated. The method was immunoSEQ multiplex PCR; TCRdb's version includes in-frame clones alone and lacks a portion of them. D and trimming come from the DNA, and the V and J calls and clone size come from that table. The repertoire holds 380,000 or so clones, with 70% to 90% as singletons. This CDR3 contains 14 residues. The germline CDR1 and CDR2 sequences are SGHRS and YFSETQ. A word on this clone: The junction shows a germline mismatch at one end, possibly a read error. Other DNA sequences within the sample encode an identical CDR3.

This TCR derives from a woman in her 30s with acute COVID-19. The J gene is TRBJ2-7, the V gene TRBV5-1, with 11 bases fitting TRBD1. The sample consisted of PBMCs or T cells enriched from blood (not recorded which). The DNA for the CDR3 is TGCGCCAGCAGTTTGGGACAGGGGGCCTACGAGCAGTACTTC. It encodes CASSLGQGAYEQYF.